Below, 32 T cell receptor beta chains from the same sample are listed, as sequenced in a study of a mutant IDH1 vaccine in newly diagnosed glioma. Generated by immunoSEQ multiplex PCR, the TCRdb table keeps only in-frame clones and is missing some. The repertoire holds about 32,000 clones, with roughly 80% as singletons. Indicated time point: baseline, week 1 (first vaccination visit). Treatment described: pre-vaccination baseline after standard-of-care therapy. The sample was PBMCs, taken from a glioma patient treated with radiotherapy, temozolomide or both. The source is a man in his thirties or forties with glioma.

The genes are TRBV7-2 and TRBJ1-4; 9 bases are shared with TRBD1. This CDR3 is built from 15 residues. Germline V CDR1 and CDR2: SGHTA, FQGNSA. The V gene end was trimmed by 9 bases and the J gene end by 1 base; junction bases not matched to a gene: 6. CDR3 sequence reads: CASGDRDRTNEKLFF. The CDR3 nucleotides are TGTGCCAGTGGGGACAGGGACCGAACTAATGAAAAACTGTTTTTT.

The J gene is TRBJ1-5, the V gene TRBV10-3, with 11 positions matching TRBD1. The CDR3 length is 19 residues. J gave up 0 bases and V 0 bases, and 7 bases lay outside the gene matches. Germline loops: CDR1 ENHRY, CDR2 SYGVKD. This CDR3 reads CAISESRTGGAYSNQPQHF. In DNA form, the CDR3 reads TGTGCCATCAGTGAGTCCCGGACAGGGGGCGCTTATAGCAATCAGCCCCAGCATTTT.

The CDR3 sequence is CASSGEAAEKLFF. The CDR3 nucleotides read TGTGCCAGCAGCGGCGAGGCGGCAGAAAAACTGTTTTTT. The chain has TRBV9 and TRBJ1-4; D gene unclear. Germline CDR1 is SGDLS and CDR2 is YYNGEE. This CDR3 has 13 amino acids. Trimming stripped 3 bases from V and 8 bases from J, with 11 bases between.

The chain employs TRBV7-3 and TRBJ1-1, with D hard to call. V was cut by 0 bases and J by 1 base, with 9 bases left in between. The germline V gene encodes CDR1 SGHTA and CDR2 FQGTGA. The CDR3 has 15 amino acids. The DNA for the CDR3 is TGTGCCAGCAGCTTAACTGCGGGCCCGAACACTGAAGCTTTCTTT. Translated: CASSLTAGPNTEAFF.

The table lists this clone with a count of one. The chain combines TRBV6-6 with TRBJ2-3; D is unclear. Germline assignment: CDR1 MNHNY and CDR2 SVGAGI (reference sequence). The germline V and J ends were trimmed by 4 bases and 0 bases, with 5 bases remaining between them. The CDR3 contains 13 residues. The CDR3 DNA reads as TGTGCCAGCAGTTTATCGAGCACAGATACGCAGTATTTT. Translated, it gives CASSLSSTDTQYF.

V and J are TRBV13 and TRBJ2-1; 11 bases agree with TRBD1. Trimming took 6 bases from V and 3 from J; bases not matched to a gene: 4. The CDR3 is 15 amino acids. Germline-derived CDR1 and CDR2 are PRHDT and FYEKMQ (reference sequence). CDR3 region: CASRGQGARYNEQFF. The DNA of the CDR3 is TGTGCCAGCAGAGGACAGGGGGCTCGCTACAATGAGCAGTTCTTC. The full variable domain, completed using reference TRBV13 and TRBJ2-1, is AAGVIQSPRHLIKEKRETATLKCYPIPRHDTVYWYQQGPGQDPQFLISFYEKMQSDKGSIPDRFSAQQFSDYHSELNMSSLELGDSALYFCASRGQGARYNEQFFGPGTRLTVL.

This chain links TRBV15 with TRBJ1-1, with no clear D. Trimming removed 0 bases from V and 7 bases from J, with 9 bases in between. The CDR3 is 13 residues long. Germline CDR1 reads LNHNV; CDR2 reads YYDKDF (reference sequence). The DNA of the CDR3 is TGTGCCACCAGCAGAGATCGGGCGCGTGAAGCTTTCTTT. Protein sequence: CATSRDRAREAFF. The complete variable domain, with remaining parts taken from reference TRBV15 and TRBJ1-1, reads DAMVIQNPRYQVTQFGKPVTLSCSQTLNHNVMYWYQQKSSQAPKLLFHYYDKDFNNEADTPDNFQSRRPNTSFCFLDIRSPGLGDTAMYLCATSRDRAREAFFGQGTRLTVV.

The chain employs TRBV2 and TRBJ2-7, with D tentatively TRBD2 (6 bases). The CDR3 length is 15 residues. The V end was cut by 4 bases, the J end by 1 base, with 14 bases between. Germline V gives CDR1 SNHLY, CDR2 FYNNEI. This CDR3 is CASSGTGTVSYEQYF. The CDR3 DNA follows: TGTGCCAGCAGTGGAACCGGGACTGTATCCTACGAGCAGTACTTC.

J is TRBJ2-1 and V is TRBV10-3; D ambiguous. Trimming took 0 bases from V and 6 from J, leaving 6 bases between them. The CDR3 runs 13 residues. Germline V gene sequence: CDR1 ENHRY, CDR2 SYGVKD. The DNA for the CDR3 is TGTGCCATCAGTGAGTCGGGCTCCAATGAGCAGTTCTTC. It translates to CAISESGSNEQFF.

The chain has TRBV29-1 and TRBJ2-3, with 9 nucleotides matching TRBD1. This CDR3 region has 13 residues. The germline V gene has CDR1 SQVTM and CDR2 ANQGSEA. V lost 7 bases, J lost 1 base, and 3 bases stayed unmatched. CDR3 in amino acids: CSGRTGGTDTQYF. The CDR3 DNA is TGCAGCGGAAGGACAGGGGGCACAGATACGCAGTATTTT.

The CDR3 nucleotides are TGTGCCAGCAGCTTAGCGGCTAGCGGGGGGTTGGAGACCCAGTACTTC. Protein: CASSLAASGGLETQYF. J is TRBJ2-5 and V is TRBV7-8; TRBD2 aligns across 11 bases. The CDR3 has 16 amino acids. Trimming cost V 0 bases and J 5 bases; bases outside gene matches: 5. Germline V gene lookup returns CDR1 SGHVS and CDR2 FQNEAQ.

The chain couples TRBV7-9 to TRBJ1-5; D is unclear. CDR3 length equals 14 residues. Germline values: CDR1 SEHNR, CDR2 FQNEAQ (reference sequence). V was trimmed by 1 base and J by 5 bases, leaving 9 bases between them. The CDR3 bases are TGTGCCAGCAGCTTAGGAGGGATTGATCAGCCCCAGCATTTT. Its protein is CASSLGGIDQPQHF. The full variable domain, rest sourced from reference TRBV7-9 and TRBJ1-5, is DTGVSQNPRHKITKRGQNVTFRCDPISEHNRLYWYRQTLGQGPEFLTYFQNEAQLEKSRLLSDRFSAERPKGSFSTLEIQRTEQGDSAMYLCASSLGGIDQPQHFGDGTRLSIL.

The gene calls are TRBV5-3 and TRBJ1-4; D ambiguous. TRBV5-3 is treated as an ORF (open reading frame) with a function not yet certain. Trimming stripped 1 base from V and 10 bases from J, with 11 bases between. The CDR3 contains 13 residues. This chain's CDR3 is CARSLSTRRKLFF. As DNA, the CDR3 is TGTGCCAGAAGCTTGTCCACAAGGAGAAAACTGTTTTTT.

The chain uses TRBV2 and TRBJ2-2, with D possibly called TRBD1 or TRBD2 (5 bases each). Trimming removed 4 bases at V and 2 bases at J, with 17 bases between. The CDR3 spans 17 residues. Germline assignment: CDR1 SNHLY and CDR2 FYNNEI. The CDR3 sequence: CASSVILGEGNTGELFF. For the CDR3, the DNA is TGTGCCAGCAGTGTAATATTGGGGGAAGGAAACACCGGGGAGCTGTTTTTT. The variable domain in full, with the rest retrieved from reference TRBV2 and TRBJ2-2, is EPEVTQTPSHQVTQMGQEVILRCVPISNHLYFYWYRQILGQKVEFLVSFYNNEISEKSEIFDDQFSVERPDGSNFTLKIRSTKLEDSAMYFCASSVILGEGNTGELFFGEGSRLTVL.

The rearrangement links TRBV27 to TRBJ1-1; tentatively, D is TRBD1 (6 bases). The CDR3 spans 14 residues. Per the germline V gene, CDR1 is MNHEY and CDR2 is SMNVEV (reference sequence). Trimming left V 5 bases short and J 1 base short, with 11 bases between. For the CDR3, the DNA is TGTGCCAGCAGTGCACAGGGTCGGAACACTGAAGCTTTCTTT. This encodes CASSAQGRNTEAFF.

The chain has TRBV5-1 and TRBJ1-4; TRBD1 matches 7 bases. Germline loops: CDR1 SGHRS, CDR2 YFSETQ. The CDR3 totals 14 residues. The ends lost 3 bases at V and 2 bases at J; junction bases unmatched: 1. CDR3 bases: TGCGCCAGCAGCTCAGGGGGGACTAATGAAAAACTGTTTTTT. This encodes CASSSGGTNEKLFF.

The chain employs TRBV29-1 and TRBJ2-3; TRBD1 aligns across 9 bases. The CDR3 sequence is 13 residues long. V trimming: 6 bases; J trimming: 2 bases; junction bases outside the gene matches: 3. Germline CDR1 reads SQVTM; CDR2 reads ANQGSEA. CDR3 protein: CSVTGGYTDTQYF. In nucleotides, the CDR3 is TGCAGCGTAACAGGGGGCTACACAGATACGCAGTATTTT.

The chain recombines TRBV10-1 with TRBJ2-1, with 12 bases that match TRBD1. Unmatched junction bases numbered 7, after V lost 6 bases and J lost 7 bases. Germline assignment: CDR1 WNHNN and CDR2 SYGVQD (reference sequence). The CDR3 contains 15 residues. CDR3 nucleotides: TGCGCCAGCAGCGCCGGGACAGGGGGCCGAAATGAGCAGTTCTTC. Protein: CASSAGTGGRNEQFF.

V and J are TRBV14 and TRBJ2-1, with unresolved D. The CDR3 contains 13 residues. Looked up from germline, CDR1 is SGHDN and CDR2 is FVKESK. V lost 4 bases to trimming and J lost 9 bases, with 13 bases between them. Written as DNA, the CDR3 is TGTGCCAGCAGCCTGACGAGGAGTGGTGAGCAGTTCTTC. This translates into CASSLTRSGEQFF.

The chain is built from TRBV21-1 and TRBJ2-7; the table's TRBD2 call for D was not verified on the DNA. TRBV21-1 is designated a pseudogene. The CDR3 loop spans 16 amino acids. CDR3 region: CASSKTWRTSSLEQYF. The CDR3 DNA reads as TGTGCCAGCAGCAAAACATGGAGAACTAGCTCTCTCGAGCAGTACTTC.

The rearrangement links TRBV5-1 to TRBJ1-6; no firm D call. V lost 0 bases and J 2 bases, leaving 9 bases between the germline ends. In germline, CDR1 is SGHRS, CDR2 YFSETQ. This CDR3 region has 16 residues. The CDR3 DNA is TGCGCCAGCAGCTTGGCTATGTCAACCTATAATTCACCCCTCCACTTT. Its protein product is CASSLAMSTYNSPLHF.

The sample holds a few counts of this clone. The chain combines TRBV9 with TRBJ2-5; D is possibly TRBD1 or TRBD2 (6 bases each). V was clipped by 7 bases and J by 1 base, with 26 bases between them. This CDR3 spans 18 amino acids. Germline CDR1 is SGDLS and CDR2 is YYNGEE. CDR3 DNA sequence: TGTGCCAGCTCCAGGGAAGGGGCCCGGGGGCCAGCCCAAGAGACCCAGTACTTC. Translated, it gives CASSREGARGPAQETQYF.

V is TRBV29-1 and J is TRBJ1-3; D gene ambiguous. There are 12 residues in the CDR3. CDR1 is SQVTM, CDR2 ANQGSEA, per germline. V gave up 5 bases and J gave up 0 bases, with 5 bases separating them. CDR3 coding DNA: TGCAGCGTTCAGGTCTCTGGAAACACCATATATTTT. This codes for CSVQVSGNTIYF.

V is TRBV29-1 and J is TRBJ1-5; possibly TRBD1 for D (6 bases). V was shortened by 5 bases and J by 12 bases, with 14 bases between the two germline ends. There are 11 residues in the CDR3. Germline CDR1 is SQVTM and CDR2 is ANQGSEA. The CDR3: CSVSDTGFQHF. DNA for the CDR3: TGCAGCGTTTCTGATACAGGGTTCCAGCATTTT.

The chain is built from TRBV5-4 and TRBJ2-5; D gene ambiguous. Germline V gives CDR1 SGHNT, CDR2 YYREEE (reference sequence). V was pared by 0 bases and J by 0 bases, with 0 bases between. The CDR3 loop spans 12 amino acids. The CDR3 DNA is TGTGCCAGCAGCTTGGACCAAGAGACCCAGTACTTC. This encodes CASSLDQETQYF.

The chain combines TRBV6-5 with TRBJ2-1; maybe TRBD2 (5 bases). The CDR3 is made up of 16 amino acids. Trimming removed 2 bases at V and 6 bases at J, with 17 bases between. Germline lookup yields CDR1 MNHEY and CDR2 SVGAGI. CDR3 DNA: TGTGCCAGCAGTTACACGGGGAACGGTCGATTCAATGAGCAGTTCTTC. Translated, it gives CASSYTGNGRFNEQFF.

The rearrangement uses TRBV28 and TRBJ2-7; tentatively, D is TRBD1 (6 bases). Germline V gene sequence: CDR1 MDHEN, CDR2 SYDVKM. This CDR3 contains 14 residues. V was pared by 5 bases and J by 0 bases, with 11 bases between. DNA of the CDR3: TGTGCCAGCAGTATACAGGGTCTCTCCTACGAGCAGTACTTC. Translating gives CASSIQGLSYEQYF.

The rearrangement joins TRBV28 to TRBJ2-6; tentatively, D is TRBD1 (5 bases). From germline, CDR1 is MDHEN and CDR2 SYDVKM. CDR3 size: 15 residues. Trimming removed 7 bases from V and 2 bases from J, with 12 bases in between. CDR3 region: CASIWGGAGANVLTF. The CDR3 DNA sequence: TGTGCCAGCATTTGGGGCGGTGCTGGGGCCAACGTCCTGACTTTC.

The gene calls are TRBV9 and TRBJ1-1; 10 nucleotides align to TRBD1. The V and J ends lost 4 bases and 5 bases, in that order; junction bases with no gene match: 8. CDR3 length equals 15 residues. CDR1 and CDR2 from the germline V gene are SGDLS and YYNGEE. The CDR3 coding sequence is TGTGCCAGCAGCTCCGTGGGGACAGGGGTAACTGAAGCTTTCTTT. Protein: CASSSVGTGVTEAFF.

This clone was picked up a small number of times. CDR3 bases: TGTGCCAGCAGTGAACTCGGGACAGGTATCTATGGCTACACCTTC. Translating it yields CASSELGTGIYGYTF. V usage is TRBV6-1 and J usage is TRBJ1-2; TRBD1 matches at 8 bases. Per germline, CDR1 MNHNS and CDR2 SASEGT. With V trimmed by 2 bases and J by 4 bases, 6 bases remained unmatched. The CDR3 is made up of 15 amino acids.

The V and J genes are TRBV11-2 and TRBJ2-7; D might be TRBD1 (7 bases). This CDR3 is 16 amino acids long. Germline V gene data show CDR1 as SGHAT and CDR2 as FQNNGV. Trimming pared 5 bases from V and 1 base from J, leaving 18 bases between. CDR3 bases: TGTGCCAGCAGCCCAGGGGGGTGGCCCAGTTCCTACGAGCAGTACTTC. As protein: CASSPGGWPSSYEQYF.

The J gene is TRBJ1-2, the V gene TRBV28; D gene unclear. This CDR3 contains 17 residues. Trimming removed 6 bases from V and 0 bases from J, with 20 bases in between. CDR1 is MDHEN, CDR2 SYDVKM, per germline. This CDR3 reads CASSPSESGEANYGYTF. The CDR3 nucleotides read TGTGCCAGCAGCCCTTCCGAATCAGGAGAAGCTAACTATGGCTACACCTTC.